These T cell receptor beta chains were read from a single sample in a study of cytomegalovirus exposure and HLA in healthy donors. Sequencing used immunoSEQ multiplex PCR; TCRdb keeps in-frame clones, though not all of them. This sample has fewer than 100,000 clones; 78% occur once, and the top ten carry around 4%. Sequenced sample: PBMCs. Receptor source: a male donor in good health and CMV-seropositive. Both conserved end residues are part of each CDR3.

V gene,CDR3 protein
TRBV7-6,CASSSNRVGNEKLFF
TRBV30,CAWSADSSSGNTIYF
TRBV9,CASSVGGGLVPVFGNEQYF
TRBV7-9,CASSPPGQRKGYEQYF
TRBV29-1,CSVSTGGLNSGANVLTF
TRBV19,CASSIAANWEVTDTQYF
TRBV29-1,CSGGGGLSSYEQYF
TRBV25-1,CASSEYWRDSEKLFF
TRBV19,CASNRGWNTDTQYF
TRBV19,CASTGGNTEAFF
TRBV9,CASSVTTSGREGHGYTF
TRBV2,CASGRQVYEQYF
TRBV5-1,CASSLFRQEGNSPLHF
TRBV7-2,CASSSSPGQATYGYTF
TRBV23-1,CASSQSGLSNTEAFF
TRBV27,CASSFAGVGEQYF
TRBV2,CASSRQGGDTAFF
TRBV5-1,CASSLAGGRYTGELFF
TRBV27,CASSPGTGAIYEQYF
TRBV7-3,CATGGLAGDHNEQFF
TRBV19,CASSIGYRGLADTQYF
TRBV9,CASSGTTSTDTQYF
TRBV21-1,CPREGCSGETQYF
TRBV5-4,CASSSQTVQETQYF
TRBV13,CASSLRDRQDEQYF
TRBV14,CASGQDAGGLYEQYF
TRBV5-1,CASSLLVTGELFF
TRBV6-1,CASSEGQWYEQYF
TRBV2,CASKAGGYEQYF
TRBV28,CASSLTGNTGELFF
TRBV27,CASSWFGTGLYEQYF
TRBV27,CASSPRTGGSSPLHF
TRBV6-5,CASRYLPGQGIDEQFF
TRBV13,CASSRRTGGLTDTQYF
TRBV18,CASSPGAGVRNEQFF
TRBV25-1,CASSEGGGRVEETQYF
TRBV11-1,CASRGDRETSPLHF
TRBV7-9,CSSAGQVNEKLFF
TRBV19,CATHPVFGGGPHTQYF
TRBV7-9,CASSGSGTATDTQYF
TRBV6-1,CASKGLQDSTGELFF